A selection of T cell receptor beta chains follows, all from one sample in a study of T cells in tuberculosis. The method was immunoSEQ multiplex PCR; TCRdb's version includes in-frame clones alone and lacks a portion of them. The sample yields about 22,000 clones, roughly 97% seen once. Sequencing used PBMCs. Source of these receptors: a donor aged 10 to 29 with latent tuberculosis or without tuberculosis infection. Each CDR3 is given with its conserved first and last residue. The D gene is left open where the match is weak. A row's size may be missing; if present it is once, few, many or a size class.

j_gene,d_gene,v_gene,abundance,CDR3nt,CDR3aa
TRBJ2-7,TRBD1,TRBV9,NA,TGTGCCAGCAGCTTCGGGACAGGGGACTACGAGCAGTACTTC,CASSFGTGDYEQYF
TRBJ1-2,NA,TRBV19,NA,TGTGCCAGTAGTATAAAGACAGGAAACTATGGCTACACCTTC,CASSIKTGNYGYTF
TRBJ2-7,NA,TRBV27,once,TGTGCCAGCAGTTTGGGGCAGACCTACGAGCAGTACTTC,CASSLGQTYEQYF
TRBJ1-1,NA,TRBV18,NA,TGTGCCAGCTCACCACCGAATTCGCCGGTGAGCACTGAAGCTTTCTTT,CASSPPNSPVSTEAFF
TRBJ1-2,NA,TRBV10-1,NA,TGCGCCAGCAGTGATCGAGCTAACTATGGCTACACCTTC,CASSDRANYGYTF
TRBJ2-5,TRBD2,TRBV29-1,NA,TGCAGCCTCGGGGGAGGGAGAGGGGAGACCCAGTACTTC,CSLGGGRGETQYF
TRBJ2-5,NA,TRBV2,NA,TGTGCCAGCACCGTCCGAAAGCGGAAAGAGACCCAGTACTTC,CASTVRKRKETQYF
TRBJ1-1,TRBD1,TRBV29-1,NA,TGCAGCGCCCTGACAGGGGGTGCTGAAGCTTTCTTT,CSALTGGAEAFF
TRBJ1-5,NA,TRBV7-8,NA,TGTGCCAGCAGCGGACGACGGGGGAAGGATCAGCCCCAGCATTTT,CASSGRRGKDQPQHF
TRBJ2-7,TRBD2,TRBV29-1,NA,TGCAGCGCCGCCAGGACTAGCGATAACGAGCAGTACTTC,CSAARTSDNEQYF
TRBJ1-2,TRBD1,TRBV19,NA,TGTGCCAGTAGTATAGGATCTGCGGGACAGATATATGGCTACACCTTC,CASSIGSAGQIYGYTF
TRBJ2-7,NA,TRBV11-2,NA,TGTGCCAGCAGCTTAGGGCCTGACTACGAGCAGTACTTC,CASSLGPDYEQYF